This TCR beta chain was profiled in a study of shared T cell receptors in the human thymus. CDR1 is SGHAT and CDR2 is FQDESV in the germline V gene (reference sequence). The trim removed 4 bases at V and 0 bases at J, leaving 5 bases unmatched. CDR3 size: 16 residues. Clones were read by immunoSEQ multiplex PCR, and TCRdb kept only the in-frame ones, dropping some. The sample holds some 720,000 clones; around 87% are singletons and the top ten take about 0.01%. These data were also reused for a study on human thymus T cells. That report notes: Resections removed during corrective heart surgery provided the thymus tissue used. It looked as if thymic and blood repertoires used V and J genes in a biased way. As related research reported, thymic repertoires overlapped highly among unrelated individuals.

Sequencing was carried out using thymocytes. The rearrangement joins TRBV11-1 to TRBJ1-4; TRBD1 matches at 7 bases. This TCR derives from a boy in the first two years of life with a congenital heart defect. CDR3: CASSYHRGSTNEKLFF. The CDR3 region has the DNA TGTGCCAGCAGCTACCACAGGGGATCAACTAATGAAAAACTGTTTTTT.